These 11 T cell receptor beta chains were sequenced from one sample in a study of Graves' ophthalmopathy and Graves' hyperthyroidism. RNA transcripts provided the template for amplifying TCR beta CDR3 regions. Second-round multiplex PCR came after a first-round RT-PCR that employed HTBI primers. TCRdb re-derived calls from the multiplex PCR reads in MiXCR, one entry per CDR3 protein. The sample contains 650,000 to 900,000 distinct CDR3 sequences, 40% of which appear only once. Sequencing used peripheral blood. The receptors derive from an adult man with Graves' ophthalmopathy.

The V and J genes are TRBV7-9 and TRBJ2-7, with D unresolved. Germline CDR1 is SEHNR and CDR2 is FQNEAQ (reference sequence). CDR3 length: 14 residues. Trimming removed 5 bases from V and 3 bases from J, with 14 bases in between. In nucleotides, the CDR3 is TGTGCCAGCAGCCGAGGAGACGGAAACTACGAGCAGTACTTC. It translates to CASSRGDGNYEQYF. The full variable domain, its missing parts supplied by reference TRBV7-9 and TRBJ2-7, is DTGVSQNPRHKITKRGQNVTFRCDPISEHNRLYWYRQTLGQGPEFLTYFQNEAQLEKSRLLSDRFSAERPKGSFSTLEIQRTEQGDSAMYLCASSRGDGNYEQYFGPGTRLTVT.

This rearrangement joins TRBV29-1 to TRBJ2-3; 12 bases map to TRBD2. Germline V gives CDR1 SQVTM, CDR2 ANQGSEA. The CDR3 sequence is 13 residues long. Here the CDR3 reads CSGLAGNTDTQYF. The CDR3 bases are TGCAGTGGACTAGCGGGGAACACAGATACGCAGTATTTT.

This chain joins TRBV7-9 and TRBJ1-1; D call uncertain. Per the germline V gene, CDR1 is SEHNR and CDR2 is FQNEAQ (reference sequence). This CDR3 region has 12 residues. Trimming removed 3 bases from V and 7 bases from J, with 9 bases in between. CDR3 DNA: TGTGCCAGCAGCTTTGGGGAAAATGAAGCTTTCTTT. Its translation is CASSFGENEAFF.

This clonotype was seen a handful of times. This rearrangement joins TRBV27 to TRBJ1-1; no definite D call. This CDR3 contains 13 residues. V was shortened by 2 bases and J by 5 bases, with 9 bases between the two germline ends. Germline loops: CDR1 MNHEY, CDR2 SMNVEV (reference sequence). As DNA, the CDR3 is TGTGCCAGCAGTTTAGATTTCAGGACTGAAGCTTTCTTT. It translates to CASSLDFRTEAFF.

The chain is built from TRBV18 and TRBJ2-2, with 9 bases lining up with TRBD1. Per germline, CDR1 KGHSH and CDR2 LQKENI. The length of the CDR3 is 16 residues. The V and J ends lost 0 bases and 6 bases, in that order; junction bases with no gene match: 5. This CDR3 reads CASSPPGQGEAGELFF. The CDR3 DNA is TGTGCCAGCTCACCACCGGGACAGGGTGAGGCCGGGGAGCTGTTTTTT. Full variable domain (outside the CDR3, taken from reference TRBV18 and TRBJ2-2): NAGVMQNPRHLVRRRGQEARLRCSPMKGHSHVYWYRQLPEEGLKFMVYLQKENIIDESGMPKERFSAEFPKEGPSILRIQQVVRGDSAAYFCASSPPGQGEAGELFFGEGSRLTVL.

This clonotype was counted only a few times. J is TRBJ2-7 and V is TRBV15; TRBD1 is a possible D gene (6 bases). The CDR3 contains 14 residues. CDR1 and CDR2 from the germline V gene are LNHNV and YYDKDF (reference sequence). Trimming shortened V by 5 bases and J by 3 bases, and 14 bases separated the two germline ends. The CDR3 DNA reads TGTGCCACCAGCGGGGGACACCTATACTACGAGCAGTACTTC. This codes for CATSGGHLYYEQYF.

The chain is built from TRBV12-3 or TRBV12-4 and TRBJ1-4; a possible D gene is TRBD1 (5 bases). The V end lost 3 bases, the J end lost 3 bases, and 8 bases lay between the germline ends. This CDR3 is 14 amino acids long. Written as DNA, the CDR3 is TGTGCCAGCAGTTTCTGGGGGGCTAATGAAAAACTGTTTTTT. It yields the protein CASSFWGANEKLFF.

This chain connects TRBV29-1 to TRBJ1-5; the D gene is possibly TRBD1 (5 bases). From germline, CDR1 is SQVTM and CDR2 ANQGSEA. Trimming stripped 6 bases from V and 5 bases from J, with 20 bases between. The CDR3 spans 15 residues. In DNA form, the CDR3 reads TGCAGCGTCATACATGACGCCGGGGGGGATCAGCCCCAGCATTTT. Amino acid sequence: CSVIHDAGGDQPQHF.

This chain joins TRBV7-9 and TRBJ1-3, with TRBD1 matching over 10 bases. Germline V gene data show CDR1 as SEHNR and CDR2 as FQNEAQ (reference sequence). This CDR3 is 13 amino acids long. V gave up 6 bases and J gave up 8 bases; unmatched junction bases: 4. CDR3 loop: CASRGQGTDTIYF. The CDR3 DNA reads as TGTGCCAGCAGGGGACAGGGGACGGACACCATATATTTT.

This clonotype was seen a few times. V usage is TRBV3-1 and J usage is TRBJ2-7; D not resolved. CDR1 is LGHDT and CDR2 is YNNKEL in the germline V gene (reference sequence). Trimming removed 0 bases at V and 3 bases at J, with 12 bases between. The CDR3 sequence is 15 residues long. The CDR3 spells CASSQDPAPVYEQYF. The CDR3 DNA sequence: TGTGCCAGCAGCCAAGACCCCGCACCGGTCTACGAGCAGTACTTC.

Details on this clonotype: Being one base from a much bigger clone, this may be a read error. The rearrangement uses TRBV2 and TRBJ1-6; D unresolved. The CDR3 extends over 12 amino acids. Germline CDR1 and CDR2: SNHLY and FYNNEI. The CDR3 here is CAGSEPNSPLHF. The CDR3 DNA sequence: TGTGCCGGCAGCGAACCTAATTCACCCCTCCACTTT.